This TCR beta chain is drawn from a study of blood T cells in healthy people across ages (dated by TCRdb to about 2015). For context, the study as a whole: In model experiments, template switching captured about one uniquely barcoded TCR beta cDNA molecule for every two T cells. Donors of different ages were randomly distributed across sequencing lanes to avoid experimental bias. Donors were grouped into four age groups: young (average 16 years), middle-aged (around 39), aged (around 60) and long-lived (approximately 78). Using deep sequencing normalized with unique cDNA molecular identifiers, the study measured how TCR beta repertoire diversity changes with age. Using the same blood draw, the study looked at two additional independent replicas of 1 million unique cDNA reads for two donors, one aged 18 to 30 and the other aged 80 or older.

Systemically healthy Caucasian individuals from Russia, 39 in total and aged roughly 6 to 100 years, were included as donors. Each donor gave 8 to 10 milliliters of peripheral blood, collected into EDTA-treated Vacutainer tubes. Ficoll-Paque density-gradient centrifugation was used to isolate PBMCs, with at least 6 million per sample. Trizol reagent was used to extract total RNA from PBMCs, with at least 5.5 micrograms per sample. The percentages of naive CD45RAhigh/CD27high T cells were determined by flow cytometry on a PBMC aliquot from every donor. The library was produced with 5' RACE. TCRdb names Illumina HiSeq 2500 as the instrument used. A second PCR of about 7 to 12 cycles was performed with a sample-barcoded 5' primer and a J-beta primer mix. Each TCR beta cDNA molecule received a unique molecular identifier from a template-switch 5' adaptor carrying 12 random nucleotides. Each sample yielded at least 2.5 million CDR3-containing paired-end reads. First-strand cDNA synthesis was performed from all RNA using the Mint cDNA synthesis kit, with priming by a TRBC-specific oligonucleotide. Following uracil-DNA glycosylase treatment, a first 18-cycle PCR with universal primers M1SS and BC2_uni_R was performed on all cDNA. The source study handled its data this way. Normalization of each sample was performed by random selection of 1 million high-quality reads, each carrying a distinct molecular identifier. Instead of being binned into consensus sequences, reads with shared molecular identifiers were discarded. MiTCR, run with a Q25 quality threshold and the strictest error-elimination algorithm, handled CDR3 identification, clonotype clustering and error correction. A nonparametric unseen species model with Euler transformation was used to estimate a lower bound on total TCR beta diversity. The raw public data were reprocessed by TCRdb itself: fastp quality trimming at Q25, MiXCR clonotype calling, in-frame beta chains only. Identical CDR3 protein sequences are pooled into one entry, listed with their most common genes and DNA. TCRdb's processing, not the authors' own work, is the source of the V and J calls. The sample table records hundreds of thousands of distinct CDR3 sequences; roughly 50% of these occur just once. The top ten constitute around a quarter of the sample.

Reading the germline V gene (reference sequence) gives CDR1 DFQATT and CDR2 SNEGSKA. Its CDR3 holds 12 amino acids, cysteine through phenylalanine. Just CDR3 DNA is preserved here, 36 bases in frame from base 1. What the authors observed across the whole study: As age increased, observed TCR beta diversity per million T cells dropped in a roughly linear way, and a significant reduction was already evident by age roughly 36. Because donor CMV infection status was unknown, age-related changes in expanded clonotypes were potentially confounded. Estimates of total diversity from one million sequenced T cells were regarded as lower bounds and underestimates. Conclusive comparison of naive and antigen-experienced compartments was prevented by the profiling of bulk unsorted PBMCs. The long-lived group showed more naive CD4+ T cells, fewer expanded clones and increased TCR diversity than the aged group, suggesting age selection. There was a strong correlation between observed TCR beta diversity and the percentage of naive T cells measured by flow cytometry.

As for this clonotype: What this receptor recognizes is not known. The junction departs from germline at one end; a sequencing error may be responsible.

The clonotype comes from a man in his forties in good health. The rearrangement combines TRBV20-1 with TRBJ2-1; the D gene is not confidently resolved. The sample taken for sequencing was blood. The CDR3 protein is CSAREGMDERFF. Here is the DNA: TGCAGTGCTAGAGAGGGTATGGATGAGCGGTTCTTC.